The 23 T cell receptor beta chains presented below share a single source sample, sequenced in a study of blood T cell repertoires in COVID-19 (dated by TCRdb to 2018 to 2021). The library was generated by the immunoSEQ multiplex PCR assay. Sourced from immuneACCESS, this table was stored by TCRdb with only in-frame sequences that have V and J called. A share of the clones is absent; for the studies checked, an unresolved V gene accounts for under half, and the remainder has no known explanation. The table for this sample lists about 200,000 clones; nearly 90% of them were counted only once. Of the sample, 15% to 20% falls within the top ten clones. Sample: peripheral blood. The source is a man aged 50 to 59 with COVID-19, enrolled during active disease.

The chain employs TRBV4-2 and TRBJ1-5; 9 nucleotides align to TRBD1. Germline lookup yields CDR1 LGHNA and CDR2 YNFKEQ. The CDR3 loop spans 15 amino acids. Trimming at V came to 3 bases and at J to 5 bases, leaving 5 bases not matched to a gene. In DNA, the CDR3 is TGTGCCAGCAGCCATCCCGGGACAGGGCATCAGCCCCAGCATTTT. Translation gives CASSHPGTGHQPQHF.

This sequence joins TRBV21-1 and TRBJ1-3; the table's D call, TRBD1, has no DNA check behind it. TRBV21-1 is flagged as a pseudogene. This CDR3 has 14 residues. CDR3 loop: CASSKGAAGNTIYF. The DNA of the CDR3 is TGTGCCAGCAGCAAAGGGGCAGCCGGAAACACCATATATTTT.

The chain links TRBV3-1 (or the pseudogene TRBV3-2) to TRBJ2-5; TRBD2 matches 10 bases. Trimming at V came to 3 bases and at J to 5 bases, leaving 6 bases not matched to a gene. The CDR3 sequence is 15 residues long. The germline V gene has CDR1 LGHDT and CDR2 YNNKEL (reference sequence). Here the CDR3 DNA reads TGTGCCAGCAGCCAGAGCGGGGGGGGTCGGGAGACCCAGTACTTC. The encoded protein is CASSQSGGGRETQYF.

The genes are TRBV7-9 and TRBJ1-5; perhaps TRBD1 as D (6 bases). The CDR3 runs 15 residues. Per germline, CDR1 SEHNR and CDR2 FQNEAQ (reference sequence). The V gene lost 1 base and the J gene lost 3 bases, with 10 bases spanning the gap. CDR3 in DNA: TGTGCCAGCAGCTTAGACGGGGGGCCCAATCAGCCCCAGCATTTT. Translated, it gives CASSLDGGPNQPQHF.

This clone was recorded once. The genes are TRBV19 and TRBJ2-7; TRBD1 might be the D (6 bases). The CDR3 covers 15 residues. Trimming removed 4 bases at V and 1 base at J, with 14 bases between. Germline-derived CDR1 and CDR2 are LNHDA and SQIVND (reference sequence). CDR3: CASSRGQGNSYEQYF. CDR3 DNA: TGTGCCAGTAGTAGGGGGCAGGGGAATTCCTACGAGCAGTACTTC.

Comments on this clone: In the same sample, other DNA sequences code for this CDR3. V gene TRBV7-3 combines with J gene TRBJ2-5, with 7 bases that match TRBD1. This CDR3 region has 13 residues. Per the germline V gene, CDR1 is SGHTA and CDR2 is FQGTGA. After removal of 4 bases from V and 3 bases from J, the junction contained 2 bases not matched to a gene. CDR3 in DNA: TGTGCCAGCAGCTCGGGACAGAAAGAGACCCAGTACTTC. Translation: CASSSGQKETQYF.

The chain recombines TRBV27 with TRBJ2-1; 10 bases agree with TRBD2. Trimming removed 5 bases from V and 8 bases from J; junction bases left unmatched: 9. The CDR3 has 15 residues. The germline V gene encodes CDR1 MNHEY and CDR2 SMNVEV (reference sequence). The CDR3 DNA is TGTGCCAGCAGTCCACTCCCAGCGGGAGGGTATGAGCAGTTCTTC. Protein: CASSPLPAGGYEQFF.

The chain employs TRBV30 and TRBJ2-3; TRBD1 is a possible D gene (8 bases). V was cut by 5 bases and J by 4 bases, with 16 bases left in between. Per the germline V gene, CDR1 is GTSNPN and CDR2 is SVGIG (reference sequence). The CDR3 spans 14 residues. DNA for the CDR3: TGTGCCTGGGGGGGGGACAGGCGCCCAGATACGCAGTATTTT. Translating gives CAWGGDRRPDTQYF.

The CDR3 region has the DNA TGCGCCAGCAGCTTGTTACAGACAGGTCCAAGAGAGACCCAGTACTTC. Protein product: CASSLLQTGPRETQYF. The chain has TRBV5-1 and TRBJ2-5; a weak D match, TRBD1 (6 bases). With 1 base removed from V and 4 bases from J, the gap between germline ends came to 17 bases. The CDR3 length is 16 residues. CDR1 and CDR2 from the germline V gene are SGHRS and YFSETQ.

The chain is built from TRBV5-1 and TRBJ2-7; D gene uncertain. The germline gives CDR1 SGHRS, CDR2 YFSETQ. The CDR3 contains 14 residues. With 0 bases removed from V and 6 bases from J, the gap between germline ends came to 13 bases. The chain's CDR3 is CASSLGAAPSEQYF. As DNA, the CDR3 is TGCGCCAGCAGCTTGGGGGCCGCGCCCTCCGAGCAGTACTTC.

The CDR3 protein is CASSLAAIFEAFF. In nucleotides, the CDR3 is TGTGCCAGCAGCTTAGCGGCCATCTTTGAAGCTTTCTTT. The gene calls are TRBV7-2 and TRBJ1-1; D remains ambiguous. V lost 0 bases, J lost 7 bases, and 9 bases lay in between. The CDR3 has 13 residues. In germline, CDR1 is SGHTA, CDR2 FQGNSA. Drawing the rest from reference TRBV7-2 and TRBJ1-1, the complete variable domain is GAGVSQSPSNKVTEKGKDVELRCDPISGHTALYWYRQSLGQGLEFLIYFQGNSAPDKSGLPSDRFSAERTGGSVSTLTIQRTQQEDSAVYLCASSLAAIFEAFFGQGTRLTVV.

This clone showed up just once. The chain uses TRBV7-2 and TRBJ2-2, with a weak D call TRBD1 (6 bases). The CDR3 totals 15 residues. Germline V lookup: CDR1 SGHTA, CDR2 FQGNSA. V shed 5 bases and J shed 2 bases, with 12 bases lying between them. This chain's CDR3 is CASSTGGLNTGELFF. CDR3 bases: TGTGCCAGCAGCACTGGGGGCCTAAACACCGGGGAGCTGTTTTTT.

This chain uses TRBV21-1 with TRBJ2-3; the table's D call, TRBD2, was not checked against the DNA. TRBV21-1 is annotated as a pseudogene. The CDR3 has 15 residues. CDR3: CASSGLAGSSDTQYF. The CDR3 nucleotides are TGTGCCAGCTCGGGACTAGCGGGGTCGTCGGATACGCAGTATTTT.

The chain joins TRBV10-1 to TRBJ2-1, with 7 positions matching TRBD2. J was trimmed by 0 bases and V by 6 bases; bases with no gene match: 14. This CDR3 comprises 18 residues. Germline V gene sequence: CDR1 WNHNN, CDR2 SYGVQD (reference sequence). Here the CDR3 DNA reads TGCGCCAGCAGCGAGACGGTAGGGACTACAAGCTCCTACAATGAGCAGTTCTTC. This translates into CASSETVGTTSSYNEQFF.

This clone was picked up a small number of times. The chain employs TRBV7-3 and TRBJ1-6; 7 bases fit TRBD1. V lost 5 bases, J lost 10 bases, and 8 bases stayed unmatched. The CDR3 sequence is 14 residues long. Per the germline V gene, CDR1 is SGHTA and CDR2 is FQGTGA. The chain's CDR3 is CASSRQGGESPLHF. The CDR3 DNA sequence: TGTGCCAGCAGCCGACAGGGCGGGGAGTCACCCCTCCACTTT.

The chain carries TRBV5-4 and TRBJ1-1; D is unresolved. CDR3 size: 15 residues. The V and J ends lost 4 bases and 1 base respectively, with 14 bases between them. Germline CDR1 SGHNT, CDR2 YYREEE (reference sequence). The CDR3 nucleotides read TGTGCCAGCAGCACTAACCCCGACTGGAACACTGAAGCTTTCTTT. Translation gives CASSTNPDWNTEAFF. Filled out from reference TRBV5-4 and TRBJ1-1, the complete variable domain reads ETGVTQSPTHLIKTRGQQVTLRCSSQSGHNTVSWYQQALGQGPQFIFQYYREEENGRGNFPPRFSGLQFPNYSSELNVNALELDDSALYLCASSTNPDWNTEAFFGQGTRLTVV.

On this clone: The germline gene is not matched at one end of the junction; a read error may be the cause. V gene TRBV4-3 combines with J gene TRBJ2-7; 9 bases line up with TRBD1. The CDR3 has 13 amino acids. Per the germline V gene, CDR1 is LGHNA and CDR2 is YSLEER. CDR3 region: CASSQVGTGRLHF. DNA for the CDR3: TGCGCCAGCAGCCAAGTGGGGACAGGGAGGTTGCACTTC.

The rearrangement uses TRBV7-8 and TRBJ2-3, with TRBD2 identical over 11 bases. CDR1 SGHVS and CDR2 FQNEAQ come from the germline V gene. The CDR3 sequence is 15 residues long. V lost 5 bases to trimming and J lost 8 bases; unmatched junction nucleotides: 9. CDR3 amino acids: CASSRTGLAETTQYF. The CDR3 DNA reads as TGTGCCAGCAGCAGAACGGGACTAGCGGAAACTACGCAGTATTTT. Full variable domain (rest looked up from reference TRBV7-8 and TRBJ2-3): GAGVSQSPRYKVAKRGQDVALRCDPISGHVSLFWYQQALGQGPEFLTYFQNEAQLDKSGLPSDRFFAERPEGSVSTLKIQRTQQEDSAVYLCASSRTGLAETTQYFGPGTRLTVL.

The gene calls are TRBV19 and TRBJ2-7; the match to TRBD1 covers 9 bases. Trimming cost V 6 bases and J 7 bases; bases outside gene matches: 10. Germline values: CDR1 LNHDA, CDR2 SQIVND (reference sequence). The CDR3 spans 14 residues. The DNA for the CDR3 is TGTGCCAGTAGCCCGGGACAGGGTTCGGGAGAGCAGTACTTC. Translation: CASSPGQGSGEQYF.

This rearrangement joins TRBV9 to TRBJ2-5, with a tentative D call TRBD2 (6 bases). V shed 0 bases and J shed 4 bases, with 16 bases lying between them. The CDR3 contains 16 residues. CDR1 SGDLS and CDR2 YYNGEE come from the germline V gene. This CDR3 reads CASSVGRGLEGETQYF. DNA of the CDR3: TGTGCCAGCAGCGTAGGCCGGGGACTTGAAGGAGAGACCCAGTACTTC.

The rearrangement uses TRBV27 and TRBJ2-7; D perhaps matches TRBD1 (6 bases). With 3 bases removed from V and 5 bases from J, the gap between germline ends came to 17 bases. Germline CDR1 is MNHEY and CDR2 is SMNVEV (reference sequence). The CDR3 is 15 amino acids. CDR3 nucleotide sequence: TGTGCCAGCAGTTTGGGGGCAGGGCCTCTGGACGAGCAGTACTTC. It yields the protein CASSLGAGPLDEQYF.

This CDR3 is CASSSLLAGGYEQYF. The DNA for the CDR3 is TGTGCCAGCAGCTCGCTTCTAGCGGGAGGCTACGAGCAGTACTTC. The V gene is TRBV7-3, the J gene TRBJ2-7; 11 bases agree with TRBD2. Looked up from germline, CDR1 is SGHTA and CDR2 is FQGTGA. The CDR3 runs to 15 residues. The junction had 5 bases not matched to a gene; V was cut back by 4 bases and J by 3 bases. The variable domain in full, completed from reference TRBV7-3 and TRBJ2-7, reads GAGVSQTPSNKVTEKGKYVELRCDPISGHTALYWYRQSLGQGPEFLIYFQGTGAADDSGLPNDRFFAVRPEGSVSTLKIQRTERGDSAVYLCASSSLLAGGYEQYFGPGTRLTVT.

The rearrangement links TRBV5-6 to TRBJ2-4; D call uncertain. CDR3 length: 14 residues. The ends were cut back, 3 bases at V and 5 bases at J, with 12 bases in the middle. Germline V lookup: CDR1 SGHDT, CDR2 YYEEEE. The CDR3 coding sequence is TGTGCCAGCAGCTACCTTCGGAGCGAAAACATTCAGTACTTC. It is translated as CASSYLRSENIQYF.